This T cell receptor (beta chain) was captured in a study of OX40 agonist ivuxolimab in advanced cancers. Background for the entire study: The costimulatory receptor OX40 (CD134) was targeted by ivuxolimab, a fully human IgG2 agonistic monoclonal antibody. Intravenous ivuxolimab was administered to patients every 2 weeks at six dose levels: 0.01, 0.1, 0.3, 1.5, 3 and 10 mg/kg. Of the 50 or so patients in dose escalation, around 20 had hepatocellular carcinoma, some 15 had melanoma, 9 had renal cell carcinoma and 9 had head and neck cancer. A male proportion of roughly 85% and a mean age of 60 years, ranging from 23 to 79, were recorded for the dose-escalation cohort. Patients were allowed to have had prior anti-PD-1, anti-PD-L1 or anti-CTLA-4 therapy, and roughly two fifths of the dose-escalation patients had been treated with checkpoint inhibitors. Partial responses occurred in three dose-escalation patients: two with cutaneous melanoma and one with hepatocellular carcinoma. The point of sequencing TCRbeta in the periphery was to test whether ivuxolimab changed TCR sequence diversity and drove clonal T-cell expansion. The paper covers the monotherapy dose-escalation part of the phase I ivuxolimab trial, which included N ≈ 52 patients. The paper as a whole reports these results and caveats: Antigen specificity was not determined for the clonally expanded peripheral T cells. After ivuxolimab, CD8+ T cells had more expanded clones than CD4+ T cells on average. In partial responders in the 0.1-3.0 mg/kg groups, normalized peripheral clonal expansion was found to be among the lowest, especially among CD8+ T cells. Low levels of normalized T-cell clonal expansion were also seen in some patients who did not respond. Clonal expansion of both CD4+ and CD8+ blood T cells was observed from baseline to week 6 at doses 0.1 to 3.0 mg/kg.

For sequencing of the TCRbeta CDR3 region, genomic DNA was extracted from the sorted cells. TCRbeta CDR3 regions were sequenced using the immunoSEQ Assay. TCRdb carries this immuneACCESS record with in-frame sequences only. Its versions omit some clonotypes, under half of them owing to an unresolved V gene in the studies checked, with the rest unexplained. A total of tens of thousands of clones appear in this sample, approximately 90% of them only once. Clones ranked in the top ten supply over 1.5% of the sample. Patients with a history of autoimmune disease or receiving systemic immunosuppression were excluded from the trial. In every dose cohort, peripheral blood was drawn for TCR sequencing at baseline, cycle 4 day 1, and cycle 7 day 1. Samples came from an open-label, multicenter, first-in-human phase I dose-escalation trial of ivuxolimab. Adults with locally advanced or metastatic melanoma, renal cell, hepatocellular, or head and neck squamous cell carcinoma were enrolled in the trial. Before TCR sequencing, CD4+ and CD8+ T cells were separately sorted from peripheral blood.

With regard to this clone: Its antigen remains unidentified. There are no base qualities to consult, and no much larger clone falls within one base.

The source of this sequence is an adult with an advanced solid tumor such as melanoma, head and neck, liver or kidney cancer. This specimen consisted of CD4+ or CD8+ T cells sorted from blood, obtained in a trial of the OX40 agonist ivuxolimab.

The DNA is as follows: TGTGCCAGCAGTCCTGGGACAGTACCTGAAGCTTTCTTT. Its protein reads: CASSPGTVPEAFF. In this chain, TRBV28 is recombined with TRBJ1-1, with 7 bases matching TRBD1. The germline V gene provides CDR1 MDHEN and CDR2 SYDVKM. Its CDR3 holds 13 amino acids, cysteine through phenylalanine. This entry keeps only the CDR3 DNA: 39 bases, framed from base 1. Clipping removes 5 bases from V and 6 bases from J, with 6 as the unmatched junction base count.